This TCR beta chain was found in a study of identical twins. Study-wide findings and caveats: Weaker excess twin sharing was seen among beta out-of-frame sequences. Shared out-of-frame alpha sequences (those common to twins) showed excess low generation probability. Conclusions relied on cross-sectional statistical analysis, not following the same donors.

Template switching introduced a universal primer site, and the cDNA bore unique molecular identifiers. MiXCR, run by TCRdb on the 5' RACE reads, gives a single entry per CDR3 protein. The sample holds around 680,000 distinct CDR3 sequences, 8% to 9% seen once. In its sample, this clonotype was seen a few times. Its specificity is unknown. V gave up 7 bases and J gave up 3 bases; unmatched junction bases: 8. CDR1 and CDR2 (germline): DFQATT, SNEGSKA (reference sequence). The CDR3 covers 14 residues. This same sample was also taken into another study, of yellow fever vaccine responses in identical twins.

Sequenced input: PBMCs. This chain connects TRBV20-1 to TRBJ2-1, with 8 bases identical to TRBD1. The receptor was derived from a woman in her late teens or twenties in good health. The CDR3 DNA reads as TGCAGTGTCGCTCCAGGGGGCAACTACAATGAGCAGTTCTTC. It specifies CSVAPGGNYNEQFF.